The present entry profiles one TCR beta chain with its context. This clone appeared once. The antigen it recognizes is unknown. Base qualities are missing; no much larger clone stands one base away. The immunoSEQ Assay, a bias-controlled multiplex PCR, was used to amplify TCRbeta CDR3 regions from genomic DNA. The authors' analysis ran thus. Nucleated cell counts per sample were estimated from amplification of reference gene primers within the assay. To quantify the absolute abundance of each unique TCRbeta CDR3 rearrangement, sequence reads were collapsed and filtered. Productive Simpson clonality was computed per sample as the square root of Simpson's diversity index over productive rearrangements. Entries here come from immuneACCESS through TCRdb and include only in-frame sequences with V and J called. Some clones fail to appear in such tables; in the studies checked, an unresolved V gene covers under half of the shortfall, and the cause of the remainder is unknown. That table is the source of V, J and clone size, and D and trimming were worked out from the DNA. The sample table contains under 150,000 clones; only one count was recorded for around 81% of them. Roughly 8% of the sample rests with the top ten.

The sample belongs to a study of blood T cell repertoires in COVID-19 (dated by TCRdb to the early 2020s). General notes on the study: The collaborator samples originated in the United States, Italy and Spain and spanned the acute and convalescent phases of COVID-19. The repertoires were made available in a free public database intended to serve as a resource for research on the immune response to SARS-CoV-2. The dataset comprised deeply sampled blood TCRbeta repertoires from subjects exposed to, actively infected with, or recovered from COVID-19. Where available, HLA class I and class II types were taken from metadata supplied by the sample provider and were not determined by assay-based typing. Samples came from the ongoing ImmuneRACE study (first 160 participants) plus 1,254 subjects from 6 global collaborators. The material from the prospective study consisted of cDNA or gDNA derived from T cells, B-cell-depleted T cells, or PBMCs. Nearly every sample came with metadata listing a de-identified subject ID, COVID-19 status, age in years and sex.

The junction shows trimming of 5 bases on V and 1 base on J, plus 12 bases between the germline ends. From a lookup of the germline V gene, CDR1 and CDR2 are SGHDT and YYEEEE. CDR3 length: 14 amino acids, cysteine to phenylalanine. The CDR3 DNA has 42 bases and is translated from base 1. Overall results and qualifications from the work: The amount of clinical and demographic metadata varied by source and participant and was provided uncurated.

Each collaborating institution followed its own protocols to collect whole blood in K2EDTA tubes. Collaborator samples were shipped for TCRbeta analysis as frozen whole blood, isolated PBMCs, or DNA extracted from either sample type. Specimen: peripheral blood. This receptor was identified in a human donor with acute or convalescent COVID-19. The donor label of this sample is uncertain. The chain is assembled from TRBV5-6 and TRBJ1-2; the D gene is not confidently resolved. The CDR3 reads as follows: CASSWGGFNYGYTF. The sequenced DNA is TGTGCCAGCAGTTGGGGAGGCTTTAACTATGGCTACACCTTC.